A single sample gave rise to the 8 T cell receptor beta chains below, sequenced in a study of blood T cell repertoires in COVID-19. TCRdb's copy holds only in-frame clones and misses some; the assay was immunoSEQ multiplex PCR. This table has about 180,000 clones, 70% to 90% appearing once. The sample comprised peripheral blood. The receptors were gathered from a man in his sixties with acute or convalescent COVID-19.

V is TRBV2 and J is TRBJ2-2; possibly TRBD2 for D (6 bases). Germline V gene sequence: CDR1 SNHLY, CDR2 FYNNEI. Trimming removed 2 bases from V and 8 bases from J, with 12 bases in between. This CDR3 is 14 amino acids long. CDR3 in amino acids: CASSEIAVSGELFF. CDR3 nucleotides: TGTGCCAGCAGTGAAATAGCGGTCAGTGGGGAGCTGTTTTTT.

The table lists this clone with a few counts. V usage is TRBV28 and J usage is TRBJ2-5; D may be TRBD2 (5 bases). Germline V gene sequence: CDR1 MDHEN, CDR2 SYDVKM. The CDR3 spans 17 residues. The ends were cut back, 3 bases at V and 1 base at J, with 18 bases in the middle. The CDR3 DNA reads TGTGCCAGCAGTTTGACTCCCGGGAACCGACCCCAAGAGACCCAGTACTTC. Protein sequence: CASSLTPGNRPQETQYF.

The CDR3: CASNQRQGPYNEQFF. DNA for the CDR3: TGTGCCAGCAACCAGCGACAGGGTCCCTACAATGAGCAGTTCTTC. The chain carries TRBV2 and TRBJ2-1, with TRBD1 matching 7 bases. Germline V gene sequence: CDR1 SNHLY, CDR2 FYNNEI. The CDR3 length is 15 residues. Trimming at V came to 7 bases and at J to 2 bases, leaving 8 bases not matched to a gene.

The chain carries TRBV7-8 and TRBJ1-5; 9 positions match TRBD1. V lost 3 bases, J lost 1 base, and 4 bases stayed unmatched. The germline gives CDR1 SGHVS, CDR2 FQNEAQ. The CDR3 covers 16 residues. The CDR3 here is CASSLGQGLSNQPQHF. As DNA, the CDR3 is TGTGCCAGCAGCTTGGGACAGGGATTGAGCAATCAGCCCCAGCATTTT.

This chain connects TRBV5-1 to TRBJ1-4; no clear D gene. This CDR3 spans 14 amino acids. Per germline, CDR1 SGHRS and CDR2 YFSETQ. Trimming took off 0 bases at V and 4 bases at J, with 7 bases between the two ends. The CDR3 here is CASSLDGVNEKLFF. CDR3 nucleotide sequence: TGCGCCAGCAGCTTGGACGGAGTTAATGAAAAACTGTTTTTT.

This clone was detected a few times. The chain couples TRBV28 to TRBJ1-2, with D uncertain. Germline values: CDR1 MDHEN, CDR2 SYDVKM. The CDR3 totals 11 residues. Trimming removed 3 bases at V and 7 bases at J, with 6 bases between. This CDR3 reads CASSFGVGYTF. CDR3 nucleotide sequence: TGTGCCAGCAGTTTTGGAGTTGGCTACACCTTC.

This clone has only one observation. This sequence joins TRBV28 and TRBJ1-2, with D tentatively TRBD1 (5 bases). V was trimmed by 10 bases and J by 4 bases, leaving 13 bases between them. The CDR3 contains 12 residues. Germline V gene data show CDR1 as MDHEN and CDR2 as SYDVKM. The CDR3 nucleotides are TGTGCCATCCTTGACAGATCCTATGGCTACACCTTC. Translated, it gives CAILDRSYGYTF.

The rearrangement uses TRBV5-5 and TRBJ2-7; D gene ambiguous. Germline V CDR1 and CDR2: SGHKS, YYEKEE (reference sequence). The CDR3 loop spans 13 amino acids. The V and J ends lost 0 bases and 3 bases respectively, with 7 bases between them. CDR3 sequence (DNA): TGTGCCAGCAGCTTGGTCCGTAACTACGAGCAGTACTTC. It encodes CASSLVRNYEQYF.